This T cell receptor (beta chain) was observed in a study of cytotoxic CD8 clonotypes in ibrutinib-treated CLL. As for the study in general: Response samples were drawn at a median of around 12 months of treatment, range 6 to 36. Whole-study findings and limits: Public clonotypes (which were uncommon) either contracted or remained stable on treatment.

Target depth was 1 in 200,000 to 1 in 1 million T cells, about 10x per clonotype. TCRdb keeps only in-frame clones here, not all; method: immunoSEQ multiplex PCR. The repertoire has 330,000 or so clones, 67% of them found once; the top ten carry approximately 6%. This CDR3 is 13 amino acids long. Per germline, CDR1 SEHNR and CDR2 FQNEAQ (reference sequence). Deletions cut 5 bases from V and 7 bases from J, with 15 bases between. This clone was seen only a few times. Its target is not known. The TCR sequence derives from a human donor with chronic lymphocytic leukemia. The chain uses TRBV7-9 and TRBJ2-7; perhaps TRBD2 as D (6 bases). Material: PBMCs, obtained after 36 months of ibrutinib treatment. The CDR3 loop reads CASSGREWGEQYF. The CDR3 DNA is TGTGCCAGCAGCGGTCGGGAGTGGGGAGAGCAGTACTTC.